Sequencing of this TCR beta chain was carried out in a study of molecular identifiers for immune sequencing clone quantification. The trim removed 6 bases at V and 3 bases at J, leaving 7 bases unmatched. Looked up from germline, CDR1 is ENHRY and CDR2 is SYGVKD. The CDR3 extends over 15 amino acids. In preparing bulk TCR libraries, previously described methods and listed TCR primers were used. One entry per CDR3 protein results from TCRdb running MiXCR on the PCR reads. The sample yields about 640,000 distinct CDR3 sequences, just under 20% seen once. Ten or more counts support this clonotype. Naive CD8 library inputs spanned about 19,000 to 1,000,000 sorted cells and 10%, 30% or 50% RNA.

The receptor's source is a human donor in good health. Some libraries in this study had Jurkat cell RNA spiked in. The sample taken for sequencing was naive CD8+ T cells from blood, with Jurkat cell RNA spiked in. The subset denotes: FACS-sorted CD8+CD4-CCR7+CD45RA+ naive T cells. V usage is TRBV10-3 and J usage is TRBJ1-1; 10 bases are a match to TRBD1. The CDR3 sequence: CAIRAGTGVDTEAFF. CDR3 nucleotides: TGTGCCATCAGGGCTGGGACAGGGGTCGACACTGAAGCTTTCTTT.